A selection of T cell receptor beta chains follows, all from one sample in a study of T cells after yellow fever vaccination. Each CDR3 protein gets one entry after TCRdb re-called the 5' RACE reads with MiXCR. The sample lists 600,000 to 750,000 distinct CDR3 sequences; 9% to 15% were seen once. The material was PBMCs, obtained on the day of the yellow fever booster vaccination. The receptors here all came from a man aged 30-40 years who received the YFV17D yellow fever vaccine. CDR3s include the opening cysteine and the closing phenylalanine or tryptophan. D genes are given only for firm matches. Size values are once, few and many counts, or a class for expanded clones, and some rows have none.

V	J	D	size	DNA	CDR3
TRBV15	TRBJ2-1	-	few	TGTGCCACCAGCAGAGATCCCAACAATGAGCAGTTCTTC	CATSRDPNNEQFF
TRBV5-1	TRBJ1-1	-	few	TGCGCCAGCAGCCCAGCCAGGTCATTGAACACTGAAGCTTTCTTT	CASSPARSLNTEAFF
TRBV12-3/TRBV12-4	TRBJ2-1	TRBD2	-	TGTGCCAGCAGCCCAAGCGGGAATAGTGAGCAGTCCTTC	CASSPSGNSEQSF
TRBV5-5	TRBJ1-1	TRBD1	few	TGTGCCAGCAGCTTGCAGACAGGGGACACTGAAGCTTTCTTT	CASSLQTGDTEAFF
TRBV7-2	TRBJ2-1	TRBD1	-	TGTGCCAGCAGCCTACAGGGGGCGAAGGATGAGCAGTTCTTC	CASSLQGAKDEQFF
TRBV5-1	TRBJ1-6	-	few	TGCGCCAGCAGCTTTCGTGAGACTGCGGGGGCACCCCTCCACTTT	CASSFRETAGAPLHF
TRBV19	TRBJ2-7	TRBD2	few	TGTGCCAGTAGTGCAACCGGGACTAGCGGGAGCTATTTCTTC	CASSATGTSGSYFF
TRBV4-3	TRBJ2-5	TRBD2	few	TGCGCCAGCAGCCAAGACCCGGGGACTAGACAAGAGACCCAGTACTTC	CASSQDPGTRQETQYF
TRBV6-5	TRBJ2-3	TRBD2	few	TGTGCCAGCAGTTACTCGGGACTAGCTGCAGATACGCAGTATTTT	CASSYSGLAADTQYF
TRBV12-3/TRBV12-4	TRBJ1-5	TRBD1	few	TGTGCCAGCAGTTTAGGGACCACAGGGGCATTACTTAGCAATCAGCCCCAGCATTTT	CASSLGTTGALLSNQPQHF
TRBV19	TRBJ2-5	-	-	TGTGCCAGTAGTAAAGACCCGGGGACCCAGTACTTC	CASSKDPGTQYF
TRBV20-1	TRBJ2-5	TRBD2	few	TGCAGTGCTTGGACTAGCGGGAGGGCCAAGGGAGAGACCCAGTACTTC	CSAWTSGRAKGETQYF
TRBV12-3/TRBV12-4	TRBJ2-1	-	many	TGTGCCAGCAGTTTTTTTGCTTCTGGGGGTCAGAATGAGCAGTTCTTC	CASSFFASGGQNEQFF
TRBV9	TRBJ2-7	TRBD2	few	TGTGCCAGCAGCGCATCGACGGGACTAGCGGGGTCCTACGAGCAGTACTTC	CASSASTGLAGSYEQYF
TRBV12-3/TRBV12-4	TRBJ2-1	-	few	TGTGCCAGTGGTGTGACCTACAATGAGCAGTTCTTC	CASGVTYNEQFF
TRBV20-1	TRBJ1-2	-	-	TGCAGTGCTCCTACAGGGATGGGCTATGGCTACACCTTC	CSAPTGMGYGYTF
TRBV29-1	TRBJ1-1	-	many	TGCAGCGTTGATAGGGTTACTGAAGCTTTCTTT	CSVDRVTEAFF
TRBV18	TRBJ2-7	TRBD2	-	TGTGCCACTTCCGGGACTAGCGTCAACGAGCAGTACTTC	CATSGTSVNEQYF
TRBV6-2/TRBV6-3	TRBJ2-5	TRBD1	-	TGTGCCAGCAGAATAGGGGGCTTCGGAGAGACCCAGTACTTC	CASRIGGFGETQYF
TRBV5-1	TRBJ1-1	-	few	TGCGCCAGCAGCATACAGGGCAGCACTGAAGCTTTCTTT	CASSIQGSTEAFF
TRBV6-1	TRBJ2-7	-	-	TGTGCCATCTTACCGGGCCTTCGGGACGTAGAGCAGTACTTC	CAILPGLRDVEQYF
TRBV15	TRBJ2-7	TRBD2	many	TGTGCCACCAGCAGAGATTATCTAAGCGGGGGCTACGAGCAGTACTTC	CATSRDYLSGGYEQYF
TRBV30	TRBJ2-5	-	few	TGTGCCTGGAGTGTCACCACACCGAGGGAGACCCAGTACTTC	CAWSVTTPRETQYF